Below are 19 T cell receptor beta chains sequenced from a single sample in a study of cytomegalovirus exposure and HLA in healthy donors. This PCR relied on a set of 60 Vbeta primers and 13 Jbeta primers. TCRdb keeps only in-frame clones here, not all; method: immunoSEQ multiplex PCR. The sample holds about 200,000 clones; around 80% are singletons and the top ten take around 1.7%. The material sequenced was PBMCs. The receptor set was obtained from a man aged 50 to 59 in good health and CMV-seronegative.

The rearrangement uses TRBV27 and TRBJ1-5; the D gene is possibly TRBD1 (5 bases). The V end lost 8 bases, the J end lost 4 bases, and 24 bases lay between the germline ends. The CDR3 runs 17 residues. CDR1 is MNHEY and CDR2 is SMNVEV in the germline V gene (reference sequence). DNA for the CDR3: TGTGCCAGCGTTCCAGGGTCTTCCCATTATAGGAATCAGCCCCAGCATTTT. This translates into CASVPGSSHYRNQPQHF.

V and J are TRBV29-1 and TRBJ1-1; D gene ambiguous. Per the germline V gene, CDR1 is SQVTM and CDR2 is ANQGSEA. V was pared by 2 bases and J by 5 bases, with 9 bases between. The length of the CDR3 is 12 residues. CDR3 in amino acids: CSVEIVGTEAFF. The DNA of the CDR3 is TGCAGCGTTGAAATCGTCGGTACTGAAGCTTTCTTT.

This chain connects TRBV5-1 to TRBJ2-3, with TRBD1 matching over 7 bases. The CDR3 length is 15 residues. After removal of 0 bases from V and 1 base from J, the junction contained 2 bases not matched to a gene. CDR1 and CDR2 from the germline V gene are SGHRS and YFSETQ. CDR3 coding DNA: TGCGCCAGCAGCTTGGACAGGGGACGCACAGATACGCAGTATTTT. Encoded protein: CASSLDRGRTDTQYF. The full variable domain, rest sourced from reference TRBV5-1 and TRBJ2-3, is KAGVTQTPRYLIKTRGQQVTLSCSPISGHRSVSWYQQTPGQGLQFLFEYFSETQRNKGNFPGRFSGRQFSNSRSEMNVSTLELGDSALYLCASSLDRGRTDTQYFGPGTRLTVL.

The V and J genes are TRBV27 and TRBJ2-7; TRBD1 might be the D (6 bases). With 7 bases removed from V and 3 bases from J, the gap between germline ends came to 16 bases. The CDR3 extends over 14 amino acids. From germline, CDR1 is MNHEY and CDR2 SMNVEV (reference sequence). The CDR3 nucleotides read TGTGCCAGCATCTTCCCCGGACAGAACTACGAGCAGTACTTC. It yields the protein CASIFPGQNYEQYF.

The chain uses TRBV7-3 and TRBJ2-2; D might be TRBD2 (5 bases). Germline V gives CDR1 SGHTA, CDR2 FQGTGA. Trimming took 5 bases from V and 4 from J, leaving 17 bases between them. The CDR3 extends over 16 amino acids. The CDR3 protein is CASSPPRTFGTGELFF. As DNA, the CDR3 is TGTGCCAGCAGCCCCCCGAGGACTTTCGGCACCGGGGAGCTGTTTTTT.

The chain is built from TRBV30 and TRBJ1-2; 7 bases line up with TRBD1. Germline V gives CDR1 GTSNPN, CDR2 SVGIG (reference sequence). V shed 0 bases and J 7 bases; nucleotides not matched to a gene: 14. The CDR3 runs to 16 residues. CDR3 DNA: TGTGCCTGGAGTGTACAGGGGAACTCCCAGGCCGGTGGCTACACCTTC. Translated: CAWSVQGNSQAGGYTF. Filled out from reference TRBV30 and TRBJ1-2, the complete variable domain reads SQTIHQWPATLVQPVGSPLSLECTVEGTSNPNLYWYRQAAGRGLQLLFYSVGIGQISSEVPQNLSASRPQDRQFILSSKKLLLSDSGFYLCAWSVQGNSQAGGYTFGSGTRLTVV.

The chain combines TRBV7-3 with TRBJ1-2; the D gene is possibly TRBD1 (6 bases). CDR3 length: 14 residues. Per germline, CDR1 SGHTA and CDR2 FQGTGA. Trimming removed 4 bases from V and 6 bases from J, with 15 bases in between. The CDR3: CASSSDRESNGYTF. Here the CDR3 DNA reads TGTGCCAGCAGCTCGGACAGAGAATCCAATGGCTACACCTTC.

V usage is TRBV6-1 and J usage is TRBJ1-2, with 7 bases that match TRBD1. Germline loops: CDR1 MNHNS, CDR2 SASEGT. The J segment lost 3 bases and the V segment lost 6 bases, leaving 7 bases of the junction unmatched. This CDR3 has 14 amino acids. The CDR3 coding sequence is TGTGCCAGCAGGGGCAGGGGGAACGACTATGGCTACACCTTC. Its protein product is CASRGRGNDYGYTF.

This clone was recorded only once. The CDR3 DNA is TGTGCCAGCAGTTTAGCGGGAGATACCGGGGAGCTGTTTTTT. Protein: CASSLAGDTGELFF. The chain joins TRBV9 to TRBJ2-2; 9 bases match TRBD2. The CDR3 sequence is 14 residues long. V gave up 5 bases and J gave up 5 bases; unmatched junction bases: 4. Germline V gives CDR1 SGDLS, CDR2 YYNGEE.

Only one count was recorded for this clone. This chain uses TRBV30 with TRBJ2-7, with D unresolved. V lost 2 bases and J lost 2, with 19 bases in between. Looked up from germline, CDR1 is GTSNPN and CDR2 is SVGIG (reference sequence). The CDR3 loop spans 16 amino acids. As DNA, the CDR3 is TGTGCCTGGAGTCTCGTGACTCTACTCCCCACCTACGAGCAGTACTTC. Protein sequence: CAWSLVTLLPTYEQYF.

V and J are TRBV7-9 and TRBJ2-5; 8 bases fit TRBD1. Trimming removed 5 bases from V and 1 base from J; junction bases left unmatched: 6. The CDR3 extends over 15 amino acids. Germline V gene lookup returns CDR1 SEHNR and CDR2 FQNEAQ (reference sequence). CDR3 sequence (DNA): TGTGCCAGCAGCGGGGCCGGGACAGGCCAAGAGACCCAGTACTTC. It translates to CASSGAGTGQETQYF.

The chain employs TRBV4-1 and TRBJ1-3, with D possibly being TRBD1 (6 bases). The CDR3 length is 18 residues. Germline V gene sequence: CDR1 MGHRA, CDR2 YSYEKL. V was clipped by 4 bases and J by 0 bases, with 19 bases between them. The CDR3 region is CASSRSGGQASSGNTIYF. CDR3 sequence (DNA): TGCGCCAGCAGCCGATCGGGGGGGCAGGCGTCCTCTGGAAACACCATATATTTT.

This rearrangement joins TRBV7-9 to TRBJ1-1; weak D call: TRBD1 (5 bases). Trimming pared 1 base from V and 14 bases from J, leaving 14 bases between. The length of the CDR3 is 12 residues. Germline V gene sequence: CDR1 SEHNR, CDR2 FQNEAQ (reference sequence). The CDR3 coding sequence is TGTGCCAGCAGCTTAGTGGGCAGGGCGATATTCTTT. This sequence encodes CASSLVGRAIFF.

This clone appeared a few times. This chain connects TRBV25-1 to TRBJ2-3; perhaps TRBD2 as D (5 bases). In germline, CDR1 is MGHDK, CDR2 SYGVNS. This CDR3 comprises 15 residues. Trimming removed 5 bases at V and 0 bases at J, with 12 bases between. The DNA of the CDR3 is TGTGCCAGCAGTCGGCTAGCCCACAGCACAGATACGCAGTATTTT. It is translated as CASSRLAHSTDTQYF.

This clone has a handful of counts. CDR3 loop: CAWSVSGNQPQHF. CDR3 bases: TGTGCCTGGAGTGTATCTGGCAATCAGCCCCAGCATTTT. The chain has TRBV30 and TRBJ1-5; no clear D gene. The germline V gene has CDR1 GTSNPN and CDR2 SVGIG (reference sequence). This CDR3 comprises 13 residues. Deletions cut 0 bases from V and 2 bases from J, with 5 bases between.

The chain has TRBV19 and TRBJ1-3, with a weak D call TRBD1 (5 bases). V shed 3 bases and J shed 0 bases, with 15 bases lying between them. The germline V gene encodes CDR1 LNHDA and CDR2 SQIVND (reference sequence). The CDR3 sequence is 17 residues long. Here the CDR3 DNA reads TGTGCCAGTAGTATTACGAGACAGAGTCCCTCTGGAAACACCATATATTTT. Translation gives CASSITRQSPSGNTIYF.

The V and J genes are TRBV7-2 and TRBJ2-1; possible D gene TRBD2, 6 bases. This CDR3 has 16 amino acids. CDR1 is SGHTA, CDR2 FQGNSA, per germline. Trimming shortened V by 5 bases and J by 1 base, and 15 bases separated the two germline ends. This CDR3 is CASSPLLALSYNEQFF. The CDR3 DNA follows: TGTGCCAGCAGCCCGCTGCTAGCGTTGTCCTACAATGAGCAGTTCTTC.

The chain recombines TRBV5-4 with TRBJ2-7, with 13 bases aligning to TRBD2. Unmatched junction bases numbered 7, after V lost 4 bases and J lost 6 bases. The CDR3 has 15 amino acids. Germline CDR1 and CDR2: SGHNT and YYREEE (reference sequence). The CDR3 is CASSRTSGSFREQYF. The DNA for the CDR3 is TGTGCCAGCAGCCGGACTAGCGGGAGTTTTCGCGAGCAGTACTTC.

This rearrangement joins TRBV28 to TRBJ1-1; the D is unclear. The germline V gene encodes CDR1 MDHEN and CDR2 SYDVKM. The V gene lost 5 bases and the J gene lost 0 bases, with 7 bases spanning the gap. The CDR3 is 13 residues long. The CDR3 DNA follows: TGTGCCAGCAGTCCATACATGAACACTGAAGCTTTCTTT. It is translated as CASSPYMNTEAFF.